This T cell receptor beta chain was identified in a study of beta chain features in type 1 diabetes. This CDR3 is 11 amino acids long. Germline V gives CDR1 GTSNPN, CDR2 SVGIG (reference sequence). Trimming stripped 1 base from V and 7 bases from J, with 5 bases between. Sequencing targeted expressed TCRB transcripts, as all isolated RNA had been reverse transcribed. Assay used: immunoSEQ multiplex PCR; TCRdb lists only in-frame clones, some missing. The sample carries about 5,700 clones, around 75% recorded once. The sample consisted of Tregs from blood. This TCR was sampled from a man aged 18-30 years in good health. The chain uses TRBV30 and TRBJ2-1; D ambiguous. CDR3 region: CAWSGANEQFF. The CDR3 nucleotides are TGTGCCTGGAGTGGGGCGAATGAGCAGTTCTTC. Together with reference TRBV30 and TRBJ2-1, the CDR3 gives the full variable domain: SQTIHQWPATLVQPVGSPLSLECTVEGTSNPNLYWYRQAAGRGLQLLFYSVGIGQISSEVPQNLSASRPQDRQFILSSKKLLLSDSGFYLCAWSGANEQFFGPGTRLTVL.